The 32 T cell receptor beta chains reported below all come from one sample, sequenced in a study of beta chain features in type 1 diabetes. Expressed TCRB transcripts were sequenced after all isolated RNA was converted to cDNA. TCRdb keeps only in-frame clones here, not all; method: immunoSEQ multiplex PCR. The sample yields approximately 150,000 clones, approximately 9.9% seen once. The sample comprised central memory CD4+ T cells from blood. The receptors here all came from a woman younger than 30 in good health.

This clone was observed a few times. This rearrangement joins TRBV2 to TRBJ2-5, with TRBD2 matching over 12 bases. Germline-derived CDR1 and CDR2 are SNHLY and FYNNEI. CDR3 length equals 14 residues. V trimming: 4 bases; J trimming: 4 bases; junction bases outside the gene matches: 1. The CDR3 nucleotides read TGTGCCAGCAGTGTACTAGCGGGGGGAGAGACCCAGTACTTC. Translating it yields CASSVLAGGETQYF.

The J gene is TRBJ2-5, the V gene TRBV7-2, with D maybe TRBD1 (6 bases). In germline, CDR1 is SGHTA, CDR2 FQGNSA. The CDR3 extends over 11 amino acids. The CDR3 nucleotides are TGTGCGGCAGGGGACCAAGAGACCCAGTACTTC. This sequence encodes CAAGDQETQYF.

The table lists this clone with many counts. V usage is TRBV30 and J usage is TRBJ2-3, with TRBD1 as a possible D gene (6 bases). Germline CDR1 reads GTSNPN; CDR2 reads SVGIG (reference sequence). This CDR3 has 12 amino acids. V was clipped by 0 bases and J by 5 bases, with 6 bases between them. CDR3 coding DNA: TGTGCCTGGAGTGTACAGGGAGATACGCAGTATTTT. Its translation is CAWSVQGDTQYF. The whole variable domain, remainder taken from reference TRBV30 and TRBJ2-3, is SQTIHQWPATLVQPVGSPLSLECTVEGTSNPNLYWYRQAAGRGLQLLFYSVGIGQISSEVPQNLSASRPQDRQFILSSKKLLLSDSGFYLCAWSVQGDTQYFGPGTRLTVL.

The CDR3 DNA sequence: TGTGCCAGCAGTTATAATGGAGACTACGAGCAGTACTTC. It codes for CASSYNGDYEQYF. The chain has TRBV6-6 and TRBJ2-7; D is undetermined. From germline, CDR1 is MNHNY and CDR2 SVGAGI (reference sequence). The length of the CDR3 is 13 residues. V lost 3 bases, J lost 3 bases, and 9 bases lay in between.

This rearrangement joins TRBV5-1 to TRBJ2-3, with D tentatively TRBD2 (6 bases). Trimming took 3 bases from V and 0 from J, leaving 8 bases between them. Germline V lookup: CDR1 SGHRS, CDR2 YFSETQ. This CDR3 has 14 residues. The CDR3 sequence: CASSSGTSTDTQYF. DNA of the CDR3: TGCGCCAGCAGCTCCGGGACTAGCACAGATACGCAGTATTTT.

Comment on this clone: A much larger clone sits a single nucleotide away, making a read error possible. The chain carries TRBV11-1 and TRBJ2-5; 8 bases match TRBD1. Per germline, CDR1 SGHAT and CDR2 FQDESV (reference sequence). The CDR3 is 13 residues long. Unmatched junction bases numbered 0, after V lost 3 bases and J lost 3 bases. This chain's CDR3 is CASSLTGEETQYF. In DNA form, the CDR3 reads TGTGCCAGCAGCTTGACAGGGGAAGAGACCCAGTACTTC.

This clone was picked up a small number of times. This sample also contains other DNA sequences that code for the same CDR3. The genes are TRBV5-1 and TRBJ2-5; 15 bases agree with TRBD2. This CDR3 spans 16 amino acids. Trimming took 4 bases from V and 4 from J; bases not matched to a gene: 5. CDR1 SGHRS and CDR2 YFSETQ come from the germline V gene. The CDR3 DNA reads TGCGCCAGCAGCCCAGGACTAGCGGGAGGGCCAGAGACCCAGTACTTC. Encoded protein: CASSPGLAGGPETQYF.

This clone has just a few counts. This chain connects TRBV6-6 to TRBJ2-5, with TRBD1 matching over 10 bases. Germline assignment: CDR1 MNHNY and CDR2 SVGAGI (reference sequence). The CDR3 runs 15 residues. V was clipped by 5 bases and J by 3 bases; unmatched bases: 6. The CDR3 spells CASSNPDRGEETQYF. As DNA, the CDR3 is TGTGCCAGCAGTAACCCGGACAGGGGGGAAGAGACCCAGTACTTC.

This clone was seen a handful of times. This chain links TRBV5-6 with TRBJ2-3, with TRBD2 matching over 10 bases. This CDR3 region has 15 residues. Germline-derived CDR1 and CDR2 are SGHDT and YYEEEE. V lost 4 bases, J lost 1 base, and 3 bases stayed unmatched. CDR3 sequence reads: CASSPGLAGTDTQYF. The DNA of the CDR3 is TGTGCCAGCAGCCCTGGACTAGCGGGCACAGATACGCAGTATTTT.

At least ten counts were recorded for this clone. The genes are TRBV7-9 and TRBJ1-2; D ambiguous. The CDR3 consists of 11 residues. The V gene lost 6 bases and the J gene lost 2 bases, with 4 bases spanning the gap. In germline, CDR1 is SEHNR, CDR2 FQNEAQ (reference sequence). The chain's CDR3 is CASSSNYGYTF. As DNA, the CDR3 is TGTGCCAGCAGTTCAAACTATGGCTACACCTTC.

The V gene is TRBV4-1, the J gene TRBJ2-5; 11 nucleotides match TRBD2. V was pared by 2 bases and J by 7 bases, with 12 bases of the junction left unmatched. Germline-derived CDR1 and CDR2 are MGHRA and YSYEKL. The CDR3 consists of 17 residues. CDR3 region: CASSQNTLAGGMVTQYF. The CDR3 DNA is TGCGCCAGCAGCCAAAATACCTTAGCGGGAGGGATGGTGACCCAGTACTTC.

This sequence joins TRBV10-3 and TRBJ1-5; 8 bases are a match to TRBD1. There are 16 residues in the CDR3. Germline-derived CDR1 and CDR2 are ENHRY and SYGVKD. The V and J ends lost 3 bases and 9 bases, in that order; junction bases with no gene match: 13. CDR3 region: CAISDRSGQGLWPQHF. Written as DNA, the CDR3 is TGTGCCATCAGTGACAGGAGCGGACAGGGATTATGGCCCCAGCATTTT.

This clone has more than one count but fewer than ten. The chain links TRBV2 to TRBJ2-5; D might be TRBD2 (6 bases). CDR1 and CDR2 (germline): SNHLY, FYNNEI. This CDR3 region has 14 residues. V was shortened by 0 bases and J by 7 bases, with 12 bases between the two germline ends. For the CDR3, the DNA is TGTGCCAGCAGTGAAGCGTGGGGGGAAGGGACCCAGTACTTC. Encoded protein: CASSEAWGEGTQYF.

A few counts support this clone. CDR3 region: CASSPQGTSGYTF. The CDR3 coding sequence is TGTGCCAGCAGCCCACAGGGGACTAGTGGCTACACCTTC. The chain couples TRBV11-2 to TRBJ1-2; 7 nucleotides line up with TRBD1. This CDR3 contains 13 residues. Germline V gene lookup returns CDR1 SGHAT and CDR2 FQNNGV. V shed 5 bases and J 7 bases; nucleotides not matched to a gene: 7.

The chain is built from TRBV7-8 and TRBJ1-2; tentatively, D is TRBD1 (5 bases). The CDR3 runs 15 residues. V lost 0 bases to trimming and J lost 0 bases, with 8 bases between them. Germline V gene lookup returns CDR1 SGHVS and CDR2 FQNEAQ. The chain's CDR3 is CASSLALQANYGYTF. The CDR3 DNA reads as TGTGCCAGCAGCTTAGCCCTACAGGCTAACTATGGCTACACCTTC.

This clone has a handful of counts. This chain uses TRBV30 with TRBJ1-1; no reliable D call. CDR1 and CDR2 from the germline V gene are GTSNPN and SVGIG (reference sequence). The V end was cut by 3 bases, the J end by 2 bases, with 28 bases between. The CDR3 totals 19 residues. CDR3 loop: CAWRGGWGTADQRNTEAFF. CDR3 DNA sequence: TGTGCCTGGAGGGGAGGGTGGGGAACCGCGGACCAGCGTAACACTGAAGCTTTCTTT.

The CDR3 nucleotides are TGTGCCAGCAGCCTCAACGGGAGGGAAAAACTGTTTTTT. Translation: CASSLNGREKLFF. V is TRBV7-9 and J is TRBJ1-4; D is unresolved. V was clipped by 5 bases and J by 8 bases, with 12 bases between them. Germline values: CDR1 SEHNR, CDR2 FQNEAQ (reference sequence). This CDR3 is built from 13 residues.

J is TRBJ2-7 and V is TRBV7-2; 11 bases are a match to TRBD2. Germline V lookup: CDR1 SGHTA, CDR2 FQGNSA. J gave up 7 bases and V 2 bases, and 10 bases lay outside the gene matches. This CDR3 has 16 amino acids. In nucleotides, the CDR3 is TGTGCCAGCAGCTTAACCGGAGTAGCGGGAGGGTTAGAGCAGTACTTC. Translated, it gives CASSLTGVAGGLEQYF.

This clone was counted between two and nine times. The DNA for the CDR3 is TGTGCCAGCAGCCAAGCGGGACAGAACGTCCTACCCTATGGCTACACCTTC. Its protein product is CASSQAGQNVLPYGYTF. This chain joins TRBV4-2 and TRBJ1-2; 7 positions agree with TRBD1. Germline V gene data show CDR1 as LGHNA and CDR2 as YNFKEQ. The trim removed 1 base at V and 4 bases at J, leaving 12 bases unmatched. The CDR3 consists of 17 residues.

The chain uses TRBV18 and TRBJ1-1; 8 nucleotides align to TRBD1. Germline values: CDR1 KGHSH, CDR2 LQKENI. Germline trimming cut 3 bases from V and 1 base from J; bases unmatched to any gene: 1. CDR3 length: 14 residues. CDR3 DNA sequence: TGTGCCAGCTCACCGGGACAGGCGAACACTGAAGCTTTCTTT. This codes for CASSPGQANTEAFF.

In this sample, this clone turned up a few times. J is TRBJ1-2 and V is TRBV30; D remains ambiguous. The CDR3 spans 11 residues. Trimming took off 7 bases at V and 7 bases at J, with 13 bases between the two ends. Germline V CDR1 and CDR2: GTSNPN, SVGIG (reference sequence). CDR3 amino acids: CALSPQVGYTF. The CDR3 DNA is TGTGCCTTATCCCCCCAGGTTGGCTACACCTTC. The full variable domain, rest sourced from reference TRBV30 and TRBJ1-2, is SQTIHQWPATLVQPVGSPLSLECTVEGTSNPNLYWYRQAAGRGLQLLFYSVGIGQISSEVPQNLSASRPQDRQFILSSKKLLLSDSGFYLCALSPQVGYTFGSGTRLTVV.

This clone was picked up many times. The gene calls are TRBV11-2 and TRBJ2-1; 13 bases agree with TRBD2. The germline V gene has CDR1 SGHAT and CDR2 FQNNGV. The CDR3 extends over 16 amino acids. With 2 bases clipped from V and 6 bases from J, the junction kept 4 bases outside the gene matches. CDR3 region: CASSLSTSGGGNEQFF. CDR3 coding DNA: TGTGCCAGCAGCTTATCCACTAGCGGGGGGGGCAATGAGCAGTTCTTC.

This clone was detected a few times. The chain joins TRBV5-4 to TRBJ2-5, with a weak D call TRBD1 (6 bases). This CDR3 is built from 16 residues. Trimming removed 4 bases from V and 0 bases from J, with 16 bases in between. From germline, CDR1 is SGHNT and CDR2 YYREEE (reference sequence). The CDR3 here is CASSPTGSGYQETQYF. In nucleotides, the CDR3 is TGTGCCAGCAGCCCTACAGGGTCAGGGTACCAAGAGACCCAGTACTTC.

The chain joins TRBV4-1 to TRBJ1-4; D uncertain. This CDR3 comprises 16 residues. CDR1 and CDR2 from the germline V gene are MGHRA and YSYEKL. With 1 base removed from V and 0 bases from J, the gap between germline ends came to 9 bases. The CDR3 region has the DNA TGCGCCAGCAGCCAAGCCACAGTTGCAACTAATGAAAAACTGTTTTTT. It translates to CASSQATVATNEKLFF.

The chain has TRBV2 and TRBJ1-4; TRBD1 aligns across 9 bases. V dropped 6 bases and J dropped 4; count of bases not matched to a gene: 6. The germline V gene encodes CDR1 SNHLY and CDR2 FYNNEI. The length of the CDR3 is 15 residues. For the CDR3, the DNA is TGTGCCAGCAGCTCGGGACAGGGCCGTAATGAAAAACTGTTTTTT. Amino acid sequence: CASSSGQGRNEKLFF.

This clone occurred a few times. The chain is built from TRBV30 and TRBJ1-3; D unresolved. In germline, CDR1 is GTSNPN, CDR2 SVGIG (reference sequence). V lost 4 bases and J lost 4, with 8 bases in between. This CDR3 contains 12 residues. The CDR3 coding sequence is TGTGCCTGGACCACCACAGGAAACACCATATATTTT. Translating it yields CAWTTTGNTIYF.

This clone was found a few times. The chain combines TRBV28 with TRBJ1-1; 8 nucleotides agree with TRBD1. CDR3 length: 16 amino acids. Germline CDR1 and CDR2: MDHEN and SYDVKM. V dropped 6 bases and J dropped 2; count of bases not matched to a gene: 11. The CDR3 here is CASSSSLTGENTEAFF. CDR3 sequence (DNA): TGTGCCAGCAGCTCTTCCCTGACAGGGGAAAACACTGAAGCTTTCTTT.

The rearrangement links TRBV11-2 to TRBJ1-1; D not certain. V was clipped by 1 base and J by 1 base, with 4 bases between them. Per germline, CDR1 SGHAT and CDR2 FQNNGV. The CDR3 has 13 amino acids. DNA for the CDR3: TGTGCCAGCAGCTTAGTCAGGAACACTGAAGCTTTCTTT. It translates to CASSLVRNTEAFF. Combining the CDR3 with reference TRBV11-2 and TRBJ1-1 gives the whole variable domain EAGVAQSPRYKIIEKRQSVAFWCNPISGHATLYWYQQILGQGPKLLIQFQNNGVVDDSQLPKDRFSAERLKGVDSTLKIQPAKLEDSAVYLCASSLVRNTEAFFGQGTRLTVV.

This clone was seen only a few times. This rearrangement joins TRBV5-1 to TRBJ2-7, with D tentatively TRBD1 (5 bases). V shed 4 bases and J shed 3 bases, with 14 bases lying between them. Germline CDR1 is SGHRS and CDR2 is YFSETQ. This CDR3 has 14 residues. The CDR3 loop is CASSDQGVGYEQYF. The CDR3 DNA sequence: TGCGCCAGCAGCGATCAGGGTGTCGGCTACGAGCAGTACTTC.

The table lists this clone with a few counts. An end of the junction differs from the germline gene, which may be a read error. The rearrangement joins TRBV4-1 to TRBJ2-3, with D uncertain. There are 13 residues in the CDR3. Germline assignment: CDR1 MGHRA and CDR2 YSYEKL. The chain's CDR3 is CASSQDPGDTQYF. The CDR3 DNA reads TGTGCCAGCAGCCAAGACCCGGGAGATACGCAGTATTTT.

This clone was picked up a small number of times. This CDR3 reads CASLSTGGIAFF. In nucleotides, the CDR3 is TGTGCCAGCTTAAGCACAGGGGGTATCGCTTTCTTT. The chain combines TRBV6-4 with TRBJ1-1, with 8 nucleotides matching TRBD1. V was clipped by 8 bases and J by 11 bases; unmatched bases: 10. The CDR3 has 12 residues. Germline V gene lookup returns CDR1 MRHNA and CDR2 SNTAGT.

This clone was seen a few times. The rearrangement uses TRBV4-2 and TRBJ1-3; D is ambiguous. V gave up 1 base and J gave up 2 bases, with 9 bases separating them. This CDR3 is 15 amino acids long. Germline loops: CDR1 LGHNA, CDR2 YNFKEQ. The CDR3 bases are TGTGCCAGCAGCCAAGCTCCAGGCCCTGGAAACACCATATATTTT. This translates into CASSQAPGPGNTIYF.